These 19 T cell receptor beta chains share one sample of origin, sequenced in a study of identifying expanded T cells in peripheral blood. The protocol was immunoSEQ multiplex PCR, while the TCRdb copy is restricted to in-frame clones and leaves out a portion. The sample has over 65,000 clones, around nine tenths seen once. The sample taken for sequencing was blood. Receptors were obtained from a person between 18 and 75 years old in good health.

This chain joins TRBV11-2 and TRBJ2-7; 11 nucleotides line up with TRBD1. The CDR3 spans 15 residues. CDR1 SGHAT and CDR2 FQNNGV come from the germline V gene. Trimming at V came to 5 bases and at J to 4 bases, leaving 7 bases not matched to a gene. The CDR3 spells CASSLAGTGGYEQYF. Written as DNA, the CDR3 is TGTGCCAGCAGCCTCGCCGGGACAGGGGGGTACGAGCAGTACTTC.

V and J are TRBV9 and TRBJ2-2; 10 nucleotides line up with TRBD2. The CDR3 consists of 17 residues. After removal of 0 bases from V and 5 bases from J, the junction contained 7 bases not matched to a gene. CDR1 and CDR2 (germline): SGDLS, YYNGEE. The chain's CDR3 is CASSVVPSGGGTGELFF. For the CDR3, the DNA is TGTGCCAGCAGCGTAGTCCCTAGCGGGGGAGGTACCGGGGAGCTGTTTTTT.

The CDR3 region is CASSSRTYYEQYF. The DNA of the CDR3 is TGTGCCAGCAGTTCCCGGACTTACTACGAGCAGTACTTC. V is TRBV6-5 and J is TRBJ2-7; perhaps TRBD2 as D (5 bases). The germline V gene has CDR1 MNHEY and CDR2 SVGAGI. Trimming shortened V by 4 bases and J by 3 bases, and 10 bases separated the two germline ends. The CDR3 is 13 residues long.

The chain has TRBV5-5 and TRBJ2-7; D not certain. Germline assignment: CDR1 SGHKS and CDR2 YYEKEE (reference sequence). The CDR3 loop spans 11 amino acids. The V end was cut by 4 bases, the J end by 3 bases, with 5 bases between. In DNA form, the CDR3 reads TGTGCCAGCAGCGCCCTCTACGAGCAGTACTTC. Translation: CASSALYEQYF. The full variable domain, completed using reference TRBV5-5 and TRBJ2-7, is DAGVTQSPTHLIKTRGQQVTLRCSPISGHKSVSWYQQVLGQGPQFIFQYYEKEERGRGNFPDRFSARQFPNYSSELNVNALLLGDSALYLCASSALYEQYFGPGTRLTVT.

This chain links TRBV6-1 with TRBJ1-2; D unclear. Germline V gives CDR1 MNHNS, CDR2 SASEGT. V lost 7 bases, J lost 3 bases, and 15 bases lay in between. The CDR3 is 14 residues long. Here the CDR3 DNA reads TGTGCCAGCATTGTTGGGAGATTGGACTATGGCTACACCTTC. It translates to CASIVGRLDYGYTF.

Concerning this clone itself: The identical CDR3 is also encoded by other nucleotide sequences in the sample. This chain connects TRBV5-1 to TRBJ2-2; possible D gene TRBD1, 6 bases. V was clipped by 4 bases and J by 3 bases, with 10 bases between them. The CDR3 has 14 amino acids. CDR1 SGHRS and CDR2 YFSETQ come from the germline V gene. The CDR3 spells CASSSTGYTGELFF. The CDR3 nucleotides are TGCGCCAGCAGCAGCACAGGGTACACCGGGGAGCTGTTTTTT.

The chain joins TRBV5-1 to TRBJ2-1, with 9 bases identical to TRBD2. The CDR3 has 15 residues. Germline CDR1 and CDR2: SGHRS and YFSETQ. Trimming took 2 bases from V and 1 from J; bases not matched to a gene: 1. The CDR3 loop reads CASSFSGSSYNEQFF. For the CDR3, the DNA is TGCGCCAGCAGCTTTAGCGGGAGTTCCTACAATGAGCAGTTCTTC.

The J gene is TRBJ1-2, the V gene TRBV27; D might be TRBD1 (5 bases). Looked up from germline, CDR1 is MNHEY and CDR2 is SMNVEV (reference sequence). Deletions cut 6 bases from V and 2 bases from J, with 13 bases between. The CDR3 is 14 amino acids. Here the CDR3 DNA reads TGTGCCAGCAGCCTACGCGGACACAACTATGGCTACACCTTC. It translates to CASSLRGHNYGYTF.

This chain joins TRBV11-3 and TRBJ2-1, with a weak D call TRBD1 (6 bases). The CDR3 is 14 amino acids. Germline CDR1 is SGHNT and CDR2 is YENEEA. Trimming took 5 bases from V and 6 from J, leaving 14 bases between them. DNA of the CDR3: TGTGCCAGCAGCGTACAGGGTCTTAGCAATGAGCAGTTCTTC. Its translation is CASSVQGLSNEQFF.

The chain carries TRBV18 and TRBJ2-1; 10 positions agree with TRBD1. This CDR3 is built from 16 residues. The J segment lost 2 bases and the V segment lost 2 bases, leaving 3 bases of the junction unmatched. The germline CDR1 and CDR2 sequences are KGHSH and LQKENI. The CDR3 loop reads CASSPGDRGPYNEQFF. CDR3 DNA sequence: TGTGCCAGCTCACCAGGGGACAGGGGCCCCTACAATGAGCAGTTCTTC.

CDR3 sequence: CASSQAGASYEQYF. The CDR3 DNA is TGTGCCAGCAGCCAAGCGGGGGCAAGCTACGAGCAGTACTTC. V is TRBV14 and J is TRBJ2-7; the D gene could be TRBD1 or TRBD2 (6 bases each). The CDR3 totals 14 residues. V was trimmed by 1 base and J by 3 bases, leaving 10 bases between them. Germline V lookup: CDR1 SGHDN, CDR2 FVKESK.

The chain joins TRBV7-2 to TRBJ1-3, with D hard to call. CDR1 is SGHTA and CDR2 is FQGNSA in the germline V gene. This CDR3 is built from 15 residues. The V and J ends lost 1 base and 0 bases respectively, with 7 bases between them. CDR3 bases: TGTGCCAGCAGCTTAGGCAGTTCCTCTGGAAACACCATATATTTT. This encodes CASSLGSSSGNTIYF. The full variable domain, with the rest looked up from reference TRBV7-2 and TRBJ1-3, is GAGVSQSPSNKVTEKGKDVELRCDPISGHTALYWYRQSLGQGLEFLIYFQGNSAPDKSGLPSDRFSAERTGGSVSTLTIQRTQQEDSAVYLCASSLGSSSGNTIYFGEGSWLTVV.

The chain has TRBV2 and TRBJ2-1, with 11 bases matching TRBD2. This CDR3 contains 15 residues. Losses at the gene ends were 7 bases for V and 4 bases for J; bases not matched to a gene: 6. CDR1 is SNHLY and CDR2 is FYNNEI in the germline V gene. The CDR3, as DNA: TGTGCCAGCACAAGACTAGCGGGGAGGTACAATGAGCAGTTCTTC. The encoded protein is CASTRLAGRYNEQFF.

This sequence joins TRBV6-1 and TRBJ1-1; D gene ambiguous. V was clipped by 1 base and J by 6 bases, with 15 bases between them. This CDR3 has 15 amino acids. Germline CDR1 reads MNHNS; CDR2 reads SASEGT. CDR3 sequence reads: CASSEGLVGQSEAFF. CDR3 coding DNA: TGTGCCAGCAGTGAAGGGTTGGTCGGCCAATCTGAAGCTTTCTTT.

This sequence joins TRBV27 and TRBJ2-2; TRBD1 agrees at 8 bases. CDR1 and CDR2 from the germline V gene are MNHEY and SMNVEV (reference sequence). J gave up 4 bases and V 6 bases, and 4 bases lay outside the gene matches. There are 14 residues in the CDR3. The CDR3, as DNA: TGTGCCAGCAGGGAGACAGGGGCCACCGGGGAGCTGTTTTTT. Translation gives CASRETGATGELFF.

The chain couples TRBV4-2 to TRBJ1-2; 7 nucleotides line up with TRBD1. The germline gives CDR1 LGHNA, CDR2 YNFKEQ. CDR3 length: 17 amino acids. With 6 bases clipped from V and 8 bases from J, the junction kept 21 bases outside the gene matches. CDR3 amino acids: CASSNFVGQVARRGYTF. CDR3 nucleotide sequence: TGTGCCAGCAGTAATTTCGTTGGACAGGTCGCCCGACGCGGCTACACCTTC.

The table lists this clone with a count of one. This chain uses TRBV7-9 with TRBJ2-1; TRBD1 is a possible D gene (5 bases). The CDR3 totals 14 residues. CDR1 and CDR2 (germline): SEHNR, FQNEAQ (reference sequence). V was pared by 5 bases and J by 7 bases, with 15 bases between. The CDR3, as DNA: TGTGCCAGCAGCGGTCGAGGCAGGGTGAATGAGCAGTTCTTC. Protein sequence: CASSGRGRVNEQFF. The variable domain in full, with the rest retrieved from reference TRBV7-9 and TRBJ2-1, is DTGVSQNPRHKITKRGQNVTFRCDPISEHNRLYWYRQTLGQGPEFLTYFQNEAQLEKSRLLSDRFSAERPKGSFSTLEIQRTEQGDSAMYLCASSGRGRVNEQFFGPGTRLTVL.

The CDR3 sequence: CASSLSRGALSYEQYF. The DNA for the CDR3 is TGTGCCAGCAGTTTATCCCGGGGGGCGCTTTCCTACGAGCAGTACTTC. V is TRBV27 and J is TRBJ2-7; D might be TRBD2 (7 bases). Trimming pared 0 bases from V and 1 base from J, leaving 13 bases between. The CDR3 contains 16 residues. The germline V gene encodes CDR1 MNHEY and CDR2 SMNVEV (reference sequence).

With regard to this clone: The sample has other DNA sequences that encode this CDR3 too. The chain uses TRBV18 and TRBJ2-7, with 7 nucleotides matching TRBD1. The CDR3 is 13 residues long. After removal of 2 bases from V and 3 bases from J, the junction contained 1 base not matched to a gene. CDR1 and CDR2 (germline): KGHSH, LQKENI. CDR3: CASSPGTDYEQYF. The CDR3 nucleotides read TGTGCCAGCTCACCAGGGACAGACTACGAGCAGTACTTC.